This T cell receptor (beta chain) was profiled in a study of early T cells in non-severe SARS-CoV-2 infection. Turning to this clonotype: One junction end does not reproduce the germline sequence, and a read error may be involved.

The CDR3 is 12 residues long. In germline, CDR1 is GTSNPN, CDR2 SVGIG (reference sequence). Unique molecular identifiers were affixed to single, distinct cDNA molecules. Using its own MiXCR run on the 5' RACE reads, TCRdb lists one record per CDR3 protein. Here the sample spans approximately 30,000 distinct CDR3 sequences, about 4.3% being singletons. The J gene is TRBJ1-3, the V gene TRBV30; D remains unclear. This TCR came from an adult who was a healthcare worker with PCR-confirmed SARS-CoV-2 infection or an uninfected control (not recorded which). The sequencing sample was made of whole blood. The CDR3 spells CARAGNGDTIYF. The CDR3, as DNA: TGTGCCCGAGCCGGGAATGGAGACACCATATATTTT.